The 14 T cell receptor beta chains presented below share a single source sample, sequenced in a study of OX40 agonist ivuxolimab in advanced cancers. Assay used: immunoSEQ multiplex PCR; TCRdb lists only in-frame clones, some missing. The sample consists of 55,000 to 70,000 clones, roughly four fifths of them appearing once. The sample consisted of CD4+ or CD8+ T cells sorted from blood, taken in a trial of the OX40 agonist ivuxolimab. The receptors were gathered from an adult with an advanced solid tumor such as melanoma, head and neck, liver or kidney cancer.

The rearrangement joins TRBV7-2 to TRBJ2-5; 7 bases agree with TRBD2. The J call may not be correct, given that the DNA end is closer to TRBJ2-7. The CDR3 runs 16 residues. CDR1 is SGHTA, CDR2 FQGNSA, per germline. In DNA form, the CDR3 reads TGTGCCAGCAGCTTATGGCCAGCGGGGACCCCTTACGAGCAGTACTTC. It translates to CASSLWPAGTPYEQYF.

This chain uses TRBV30 with TRBJ2-1; 13 nucleotides align to TRBD2. CDR1 is GTSNPN and CDR2 is SVGIG in the germline V gene (reference sequence). Trimming removed 5 bases from V and 8 bases from J; junction bases left unmatched: 3. The CDR3 sequence is 13 residues long. The CDR3 reads CAWALAGGDEQFF. The CDR3 nucleotides read TGTGCCTGGGCACTAGCGGGGGGGGATGAGCAGTTCTTC. Combining the CDR3 with reference TRBV30 and TRBJ2-1 gives the whole variable domain SQTIHQWPATLVQPVGSPLSLECTVEGTSNPNLYWYRQAAGRGLQLLFYSVGIGQISSEVPQNLSASRPQDRQFILSSKKLLLSDSGFYLCAWALAGGDEQFFGPGTRLTVL.

V usage is TRBV7-9 and J usage is TRBJ2-7; perhaps TRBD1 as D (6 bases). CDR3 length: 12 amino acids. Trimming stripped 5 bases from V and 6 bases from J, with 11 bases between. CDR1 SEHNR and CDR2 FQNEAQ come from the germline V gene (reference sequence). CDR3 nucleotide sequence: TGTGCCAGCAGCCCCGACAGGAGCGAGCAGTACTTC. Encoded protein: CASSPDRSEQYF.

This clone was counted only a few times. J is TRBJ1-1 and V is TRBV29-1, with no clear D. The V gene's germline CDR1 is SQVTM and CDR2 ANQGSEA. This CDR3 spans 10 amino acids. Trimming took 7 bases from V and 1 from J, leaving 4 bases between them. This CDR3 is CSAGNTEAFF. CDR3 in DNA: TGCAGCGCCGGGAACACTGAAGCTTTCTTT.

V and J are TRBV7-2 and TRBJ2-3, with 8 bases aligning to TRBD2. V dropped 8 bases and J dropped 6; count of bases not matched to a gene: 7. Germline lookup yields CDR1 SGHTA and CDR2 FQGNSA. The CDR3 length is 13 residues. DNA for the CDR3: TGTGCCAGCGGCGGGGGGCAGGGGGATACGCAGTATTTT. Amino acid sequence: CASGGGQGDTQYF.

The chain is built from TRBV7-6 and TRBJ1-1, with D unresolved. The CDR3 consists of 15 residues. Germline CDR1 SGHVS, CDR2 FNYEAQ. Trimming pared 1 base from V and 0 bases from J, leaving 9 bases between. The DNA for the CDR3 is TGTGCCAGCAGCTTAGGGGGTTTCGTGAACACTGAAGCTTTCTTT. Amino acid sequence: CASSLGGFVNTEAFF.

The chain links TRBV5-1 to TRBJ2-3; TRBD2 matches 13 bases. There are 16 residues in the CDR3. Trimming at V came to 2 bases and at J to 2 bases, leaving 2 bases not matched to a gene. CDR1 and CDR2 from the germline V gene are SGHRS and YFSETQ. The CDR3 here is CASSLGTSGDTDTQYF. The CDR3 DNA is TGCGCCAGCAGCTTAGGGACTAGCGGGGACACAGATACGCAGTATTTT.

The genes are TRBV19 and TRBJ2-2, with no clear D. CDR1 and CDR2 from the germline V gene are LNHDA and SQIVND (reference sequence). V was clipped by 7 bases and J by 6 bases, with 9 bases between them. The CDR3 has 12 amino acids. CDR3 loop: CASNVAAGELFF. As DNA, the CDR3 is TGTGCCAGTAACGTGGCGGCCGGGGAGCTGTTTTTT.

The chain carries TRBV5-6 and TRBJ2-7; 7 positions match TRBD1. The germline CDR1 and CDR2 sequences are SGHDT and YYEEEE. The CDR3 contains 15 residues. V shed 1 base, J shed 1 base, and the junction held 5 bases outside the gene matches. CDR3 loop: CASSLRGRRSYEQYF. The DNA of the CDR3 is TGTGCCAGCAGCTTGAGGGGGCGCAGGTCCTACGAGCAGTACTTC.

The CDR3 spells CASSVAGGGTGELFF. For the CDR3, the DNA is TGTGCCAGCAGCGTAGCGGGGGGCGGGACCGGGGAGCTGTTTTTT. The chain couples TRBV9 to TRBJ2-2; D may be TRBD2 (7 bases). The CDR3 sequence is 15 residues long. The germline V and J ends were trimmed by 0 bases and 5 bases, with 11 bases remaining between them. The germline CDR1 and CDR2 sequences are SGDLS and YYNGEE.

V and J are TRBV30 and TRBJ2-4, with D unresolved. Germline-derived CDR1 and CDR2 are GTSNPN and SVGIG (reference sequence). The germline V and J ends were trimmed by 5 bases and 0 bases, with 2 bases remaining between them. The CDR3 is 11 residues long. In DNA form, the CDR3 reads TGTGCCTGGGCAGCCAAAAACATTCAGTACTTC. Its protein product is CAWAAKNIQYF.

This clone was seen just once. The rearrangement joins TRBV6-1 to TRBJ2-1; 9 bases map to TRBD2. CDR3 length: 14 amino acids. Trimming took 6 bases from V and 5 from J; bases not matched to a gene: 5. Germline lookup yields CDR1 MNHNS and CDR2 SASEGT. In DNA, the CDR3 is TGTGCCAGCAGGGGCGGGGGGGCCGACAATGAGCAGTTCTTC. Protein: CASRGGGADNEQFF.

This chain connects TRBV27 to TRBJ1-3; 7 bases map to TRBD1. The germline CDR1 and CDR2 sequences are MNHEY and SMNVEV (reference sequence). Germline trimming cut 7 bases from V and 2 bases from J; bases unmatched to any gene: 5. This CDR3 comprises 14 residues. DNA for the CDR3: TGTGCCAGCAAGGACAGGAGAGCTGGAAACACCATATATTTT. As protein: CASKDRRAGNTIYF.

The chain carries TRBV7-6 and TRBJ2-3, with D perhaps TRBD1 (6 bases). Germline CDR1 SGHVS, CDR2 FNYEAQ. The CDR3 length is 13 residues. Trimming took off 5 bases at V and 3 bases at J, with 9 bases between the two ends. The CDR3 DNA is TGTGCCAGCAGCCACAGGGTGACAGATACGCAGTATTTT. This encodes CASSHRVTDTQYF. Filled out from reference TRBV7-6 and TRBJ2-3, the complete variable domain reads GAGVSQSPRYKVTKRGQDVALRCDPISGHVSLYWYRQALGQGPEFLTYFNYEAQQDKSGLPNDRFSAERPEGSISTLTIQRTEQRDSAMYRCASSHRVTDTQYFGPGTRLTVL.